The 18 T cell receptor beta chains below were found in one sample sequenced in a study of blood T cells in healthy people across ages. Sample-barcoded 5' priming and a J-beta primer mix drove a second PCR of 7 to 11 cycles. TCRdb re-analysed the 5' RACE reads in MiXCR, keeping a single row per CDR3 protein. The sample has some 1.5 million distinct CDR3 sequences, approximately 30% seen once. The sequencing input was blood. These receptors all stem from a woman aged 25 to 39 in good health.

Details on this clonotype: One base away lies a much larger clone, so this may be a sequencing read error. For the CDR3, the DNA is TGTGCCAGCAGTTACCCGGGGGCAGATACGCAGTATTTT. This encodes CASSYPGADTQYF. The chain combines TRBV6-5 with TRBJ2-3; tentative D call: TRBD2 (6 bases). Germline loops: CDR1 MNHEY, CDR2 SVGAGI. V was cut by 2 bases and J by 4 bases, with 7 bases left in between. The CDR3 is made up of 13 amino acids.

This clonotype has ten or more counts. This chain links TRBV20-1 with TRBJ2-5; a possible D gene is TRBD1 (5 bases). The germline gives CDR1 DFQATT, CDR2 SNEGSKA (reference sequence). Between the trimmed V and J ends, which lost 3 bases and 1 base, there was a span of 21 bases. This CDR3 spans 17 amino acids. The CDR3 sequence: CSASETGVLRRQETQYF. The CDR3 nucleotides are TGCAGTGCTAGCGAAACAGGAGTCCTACGCCGCCAAGAGACCCAGTACTTC.

This clonotype was seen at least ten times. This chain connects TRBV10-2 to TRBJ2-7; possible D gene TRBD1, 6 bases. Germline V gene lookup returns CDR1 WSHSY and CDR2 SAAADI. Trimming took 5 bases from V and 0 from J, leaving 11 bases between them. This CDR3 has 14 residues. The CDR3 protein is CASSPGRGSYEQYF. In DNA, the CDR3 is TGCGCCAGCAGTCCAGGCAGGGGCTCCTACGAGCAGTACTTC.

This clonotype was detected many times. The chain joins TRBV20-1 to TRBJ2-7, with D possibly called TRBD1 or TRBD2 (7 bases each). The CDR3 is 16 residues long. V was cut by 4 bases and J by 2 bases, with 21 bases left in between. The germline gives CDR1 DFQATT, CDR2 SNEGSKA (reference sequence). The CDR3 is CSATNTQGEGPYEQYF. The DNA for the CDR3 is TGCAGTGCTACCAATACCCAGGGGGAGGGCCCCTACGAGCAGTACTTC.

This clonotype was seen a few times. V and J are TRBV5-1 and TRBJ1-2; no firm D call. V lost 0 bases and J lost 2, with 8 bases in between. CDR3 length equals 14 residues. CDR1 and CDR2 (germline): SGHRS, YFSETQ. CDR3 amino acids: CASSLVGKNYGYTF. In DNA form, the CDR3 reads TGCGCCAGCAGCTTGGTGGGTAAGAACTATGGCTACACCTTC.

The rearrangement links TRBV5-1 to TRBJ2-5, with D possibly being TRBD1 (6 bases). Matching the DNA end better, TRBJ2-7 makes the J call doubtful. The germline gives CDR1 SGHRS, CDR2 YFSETQ. The CDR3 covers 13 residues. The CDR3 region has the DNA TGCGCCAGCAGCTTGGCCGAAGGGGGCGAGCAGTACTTC. Translation gives CASSLAEGGEQYF.

This clonotype was found a few times. The V and J genes are TRBV6-1 and TRBJ1-2; a weak D match, TRBD1 (5 bases). The V end lost 6 bases, the J end lost 7 bases, and 12 bases lay between the germline ends. This CDR3 is 12 amino acids long. Germline CDR1 MNHNS, CDR2 SASEGT. The CDR3 reads CASSYPGSGYTF. In nucleotides, the CDR3 is TGTGCCAGCAGCTATCCAGGGTCTGGCTACACCTTC.

This chain links TRBV5-1 with TRBJ2-2; D is perhaps TRBD1 (5 bases). The germline CDR1 and CDR2 sequences are SGHRS and YFSETQ. The CDR3 has 14 residues. Trimming left V 6 bases short and J 0 bases short, with 9 bases between. This CDR3 reads CASTREPNTGELFF. Here the CDR3 DNA reads TGCGCCAGCACCAGGGAACCGAACACCGGGGAGCTGTTTTTT.

The chain has TRBV6-1 and TRBJ2-1, with TRBD1 as a possible D gene (5 bases). The CDR3 is made up of 13 amino acids. Germline loops: CDR1 MNHNS, CDR2 SASEGT. Trimming pared 7 bases from V and 1 base from J, leaving 8 bases between. The chain's CDR3 is CASTRASYNEQFF. CDR3 DNA sequence: TGTGCCAGCACCAGGGCTTCCTACAATGAGCAGTTCTTC.

On this clonotype: This clone may be a read error of a much larger clone one base away. The chain links TRBV11-2 to TRBJ2-1; 10 bases map to TRBD2. This CDR3 comprises 14 residues. Germline V gene sequence: CDR1 SGHAT, CDR2 FQNNGV. The trim removed 5 bases at V and 12 bases at J, leaving 10 bases unmatched. CDR3 sequence: CASSAGLASDGQFF. CDR3 DNA sequence: TGTGCCAGCAGCGCGGGACTAGCGTCCGATGGGCAGTTCTTC.

This clonotype was found many times. V gene TRBV7-6 combines with J gene TRBJ2-7; unclear D gene. CDR1 is SGHVS, CDR2 FNYEAQ, per germline. The CDR3 is made up of 13 amino acids. V gave up 5 bases and J gave up 2 bases, with 10 bases separating them. The CDR3 spells CASSLDITYEQYF. The CDR3 DNA follows: TGTGCCAGCAGCCTAGACATTACCTACGAGCAGTACTTC.

This clonotype was seen only a few times. The CDR3 is CATSSRGDGRTTQYF. The CDR3 bases are TGTGCCACCAGCAGCCGCGGCGACGGCCGAACTACGCAGTATTTT. The chain links TRBV15 to TRBJ2-3, with D unclear. Germline values: CDR1 LNHNV, CDR2 YYDKDF (reference sequence). This CDR3 has 15 residues. The ends were cut back, 3 bases at V and 8 bases at J, with 18 bases in the middle. Full variable domain (rest looked up from reference TRBV15 and TRBJ2-3): DAMVIQNPRYQVTQFGKPVTLSCSQTLNHNVMYWYQQKSSQAPKLLFHYYDKDFNNEADTPDNFQSRRPNTSFCFLDIRSPGLGDTAMYLCATSSRGDGRTTQYFGPGTRLTVL.

This clonotype has just a few counts. The J gene is TRBJ1-1, the V gene TRBV7-9; possibly TRBD1 for D (6 bases). From germline, CDR1 is SEHNR and CDR2 FQNEAQ (reference sequence). This CDR3 comprises 12 residues. V lost 4 bases and J lost 9, with 12 bases in between. CDR3 in DNA: TGTGCCAGCAGCTCTAAGGACAGACAAGCTTTCTTT. Translation: CASSSKDRQAFF.

This chain connects TRBV13 to TRBJ2-1; TRBD2 aligns across 7 bases. Germline CDR1 is PRHDT and CDR2 is FYEKMQ (reference sequence). V shed 5 bases, J shed 6 bases, and the junction held 10 bases outside the gene matches. This CDR3 region has 15 residues. The CDR3 loop is CASSPWSGGGNEQFF. For the CDR3, the DNA is TGTGCCAGCAGCCCGTGGTCTGGGGGGGGCAATGAGCAGTTCTTC.

Turning to this clonotype: A much larger clone lies a single base off, so this may be a read error. This chain uses TRBV30 with TRBJ2-4; 9 nucleotides agree with TRBD2. The J call may be faulty, since TRBJ2-7 better matches the DNA end. The germline CDR1 and CDR2 sequences are GTSNPN and SVGIG (reference sequence). This CDR3 is 13 amino acids long. CDR3 in amino acids: CAWSGGRAYEQYF. The CDR3 bases are TGTGCCTGGAGTGGCGGGAGGGCCTACGAGCAGTACTTC.

This clonotype turned up a few times. The junction departs from germline at one end; a sequencing error may be responsible. The chain recombines TRBV4-1 with TRBJ2-7, with D possibly TRBD1 on 6 matching bases. CDR1 is MGHRA and CDR2 is YSYEKL in the germline V gene. The CDR3 totals 15 residues. CDR3 region: CASSQDLGQIYEQYF. CDR3 sequence (DNA): TGCGCCAGTAGCCAAGATCTTGGACAGATCTACGAGCAGTACTTC.

The chain uses TRBV20-1 and TRBJ2-1; D might be TRBD2 (5 bases). Looked up from germline, CDR1 is DFQATT and CDR2 is SNEGSKA (reference sequence). Trimming shortened V by 1 base and J by 5 bases, and 6 bases separated the two germline ends. The CDR3 runs to 12 residues. In DNA, the CDR3 is TGCAGTGCTAGAGCCGGGGACAATGAGCAGTTCTTC. Protein sequence: CSARAGDNEQFF.

The chain has TRBV11-2 and TRBJ2-1; D is undetermined. The CDR3 has 14 amino acids. Germline V gives CDR1 SGHAT, CDR2 FQNNGV. Trimming pared 1 base from V and 6 bases from J, leaving 10 bases between. The CDR3 is CASSLVLPFNEQFF. CDR3 DNA: TGTGCCAGCAGCTTAGTACTTCCATTCAATGAGCAGTTCTTC.